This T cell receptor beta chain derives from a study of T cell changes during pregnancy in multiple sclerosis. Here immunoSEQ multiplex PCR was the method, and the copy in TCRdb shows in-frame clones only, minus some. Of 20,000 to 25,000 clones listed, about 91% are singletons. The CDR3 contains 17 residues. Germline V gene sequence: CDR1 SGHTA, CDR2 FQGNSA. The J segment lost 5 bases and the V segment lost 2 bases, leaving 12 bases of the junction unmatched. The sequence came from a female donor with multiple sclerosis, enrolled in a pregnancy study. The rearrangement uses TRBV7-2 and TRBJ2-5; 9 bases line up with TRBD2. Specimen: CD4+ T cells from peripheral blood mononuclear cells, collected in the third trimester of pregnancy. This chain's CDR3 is CASSLLSAGGPPETQYF. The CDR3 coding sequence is TGTGCCAGCAGCTTACTATCTGCGGGGGGGCCCCCGGAGACCCAGTACTTC.